A single sample is the source of the 17 T cell receptor beta chains below, sequenced in a study of T cells in localized non-small cell lung cancer. Libraries were prepared by immunoSEQ multiplex PCR; TCRdb keeps only in-frame clonotypes and omits some of them. Among tens of thousands of clones listed, about 80% were seen once. Sample: PBMCs, taken before any cancer treatment. All receptors derive from a man aged 40-75 years with stage II lung adenocarcinoma.

The chain has TRBV7-2 and TRBJ2-7, with 7 bases that match TRBD2. Trimming removed 2 bases from V and 0 bases from J; junction bases left unmatched: 4. Germline lookup yields CDR1 SGHTA and CDR2 FQGNSA. This CDR3 is 15 amino acids long. The CDR3 bases are TGTGCCAGCAGCTTAACGGGAGGCGCCTCCTACGAGCAGTACTTC. Translated: CASSLTGGASYEQYF.

The chain combines TRBV6-5 with TRBJ2-5, with 8 bases aligning to TRBD2. This CDR3 contains 15 residues. V lost 2 bases, J lost 0 bases, and 2 bases stayed unmatched. The germline V gene encodes CDR1 MNHEY and CDR2 SVGAGI. CDR3 nucleotides: TGTGCCAGCAGTTACCAGCGGGGGTACCAAGAGACCCAGTACTTC. This encodes CASSYQRGYQETQYF.

The CDR3, as DNA: TGTGCCTGGAGTGCCACCTCAACTCCAGGGAAAGGGGGCTACACCTTC. Its protein is CAWSATSTPGKGGYTF. The chain couples TRBV30 to TRBJ1-2, with a weak D call TRBD1 (5 bases). The CDR3 totals 16 residues. Germline V CDR1 and CDR2: GTSNPN, SVGIG (reference sequence). Deletions cut 1 base from V and 8 bases from J, with 23 bases between.

The chain uses TRBV30 and TRBJ1-5; 7 nucleotides agree with TRBD1. This CDR3 has 17 residues. The ends lost 2 bases at V and 1 base at J; junction bases unmatched: 11. CDR1 is GTSNPN and CDR2 is SVGIG in the germline V gene (reference sequence). CDR3 residues: CAWSRPGTVGSNQPQHF. CDR3 sequence (DNA): TGTGCCTGGAGTCGTCCCGGGACAGTAGGCAGCAATCAGCCCCAGCATTTT.

J is TRBJ1-1 and V is TRBV10-3; tentatively, D is TRBD1 (5 bases). Germline V gene sequence: CDR1 ENHRY, CDR2 SYGVKD. There are 16 residues in the CDR3. Trimming pared 6 bases from V and 0 bases from J, leaving 17 bases between. The CDR3 loop is CAIRGTVQGMNTEAFF. For the CDR3, the DNA is TGTGCCATCAGGGGGACTGTACAAGGGATGAACACTGAAGCTTTCTTT.

The chain carries TRBV5-1 and TRBJ2-7; 7 bases fit TRBD2. Germline loops: CDR1 SGHRS, CDR2 YFSETQ. The V segment lost 0 bases and the J segment 3 bases; nucleotides outside the gene matches: 3. The CDR3 length is 14 residues. The CDR3 protein is CASSLDGGNYEQYF. Written as DNA, the CDR3 is TGCGCCAGCAGCTTGGACGGGGGGAACTACGAGCAGTACTTC.

J is TRBJ1-1 and V is TRBV25-1; D call uncertain. Trimming pared 0 bases from V and 5 bases from J, leaving 10 bases between. CDR1 is MGHDK and CDR2 is SYGVNS in the germline V gene. The CDR3 runs 14 residues. The CDR3 is CASSEYGRETEAFF. Written as DNA, the CDR3 is TGTGCCAGCAGTGAATACGGGAGAGAGACTGAAGCTTTCTTT.

The V gene is TRBV7-2, the J gene TRBJ1-6, with no clear D. V was clipped by 5 bases and J by 0 bases, with 11 bases between them. This CDR3 is 16 amino acids long. In germline, CDR1 is SGHTA, CDR2 FQGNSA. The CDR3 region is CASSRIQLSYNSPLHF. In DNA, the CDR3 is TGTGCCAGCAGCCGGATACAGCTCTCCTATAATTCACCCCTCCACTTT.

The J gene is TRBJ2-3, the V gene TRBV5-1, with 7 bases lining up with TRBD2. The CDR3 is 18 amino acids. V shed 0 bases and J 0 bases; nucleotides not matched to a gene: 10. Germline V lookup: CDR1 SGHRS, CDR2 YFSETQ. CDR3 sequence (DNA): TGCGCCAGCAGCTTGGGCCAGCGGGGAGTGACTAGCACAGATACGCAGTATTTT. It specifies CASSLGQRGVTSTDTQYF. Supplemented by reference TRBV5-1 and TRBJ2-3, the full variable domain reads KAGVTQTPRYLIKTRGQQVTLSCSPISGHRSVSWYQQTPGQGLQFLFEYFSETQRNKGNFPGRFSGRQFSNSRSEMNVSTLELGDSALYLCASSLGQRGVTSTDTQYFGPGTRLTVL.

J is TRBJ1-1 and V is TRBV6-1; D gene ambiguous. CDR3 length: 13 amino acids. Germline V gives CDR1 MNHNS, CDR2 SASEGT. V dropped 7 bases and J dropped 2 bases, with 11 bases sitting between them. The CDR3 reads CASTVRGNTEAFF. CDR3 DNA: TGTGCCAGCACTGTCCGGGGAAACACTGAAGCTTTCTTT.

This clone was recorded only once. The V gene is TRBV21-1, the J gene TRBJ2-7; the DNA was not compared with TRBD1, the D call given in the table. TRBV21-1 is designated a pseudogene. The CDR3 length is 18 residues. The CDR3 reads CASSIPAPRQGDYYEQYF. The CDR3 nucleotides read TGTGCCAGCAGCATACCGGCCCCGAGACAGGGGGATTACTACGAGCAGTACTTC.

This chain links TRBV28 with TRBJ1-1; the D is unclear. The CDR3 contains 11 residues. V was cut by 6 bases and J by 3 bases, with 5 bases left in between. Per germline, CDR1 MDHEN and CDR2 SYDVKM. This chain's CDR3 is CASRWDTEAFF. The CDR3 DNA reads TGTGCCAGCAGGTGGGACACTGAAGCTTTCTTT.

The genes are TRBV12-5 and TRBJ2-5, with D tentatively TRBD2 (5 bases). The CDR3 covers 16 residues. V lost 1 base, J lost 4 bases, and 16 bases lay in between. Per germline, CDR1 LGHNT and CDR2 FRNRAP. This chain's CDR3 is CASGLASPRRRETQYF. DNA for the CDR3: TGTGCTAGTGGTTTGGCGTCCCCCAGGAGGAGAGAGACCCAGTACTTC.

The chain joins TRBV2 to TRBJ2-1; D is perhaps TRBD1 or TRBD2 (5 bases each). Trimming removed 7 bases from V and 3 bases from J, with 13 bases in between. This CDR3 has 14 residues. CDR1 is SNHLY and CDR2 is FYNNEI in the germline V gene. The CDR3 region has the DNA TGTGCCAGCAATAGGGACCGCAACTACAATGAGCAGTTCTTC. Translating gives CASNRDRNYNEQFF.

The V and J genes are TRBV19 and TRBJ2-3; 10 positions match TRBD1. This CDR3 has 15 amino acids. Germline-derived CDR1 and CDR2 are LNHDA and SQIVND (reference sequence). J gave up 5 bases and V 6 bases, and 8 bases lay outside the gene matches. The CDR3 DNA reads TGTGCCAGTAGGGACAGACAGGGGGCGAGAGATACGCAGTATTTT. It codes for CASRDRQGARDTQYF.

This chain joins TRBV7-2 and TRBJ2-2, with TRBD1 matching 9 bases. V lost 8 bases, J lost 6 bases, and 7 bases stayed unmatched. CDR1 is SGHTA, CDR2 FQGNSA, per germline. The CDR3 is made up of 14 amino acids. The CDR3 nucleotides read TGTGCCAGCGGTCGACAGGGGGAATCCGGGGAGCTGTTTTTT. Its translation: CASGRQGESGELFF.

The J gene is TRBJ1-1, the V gene TRBV2; perhaps TRBD1 as D (5 bases). Trimming removed 2 bases from V and 5 bases from J, with 15 bases in between. Germline CDR1 reads SNHLY; CDR2 reads FYNNEI. The CDR3 length is 15 residues. CDR3 bases: TGTGCCAGCAGTGAACTCGGGCTACGGGGGACTGAAGCTTTCTTT. This encodes CASSELGLRGTEAFF.